The rows below give T cell receptor beta chains drawn from one sample of a study of cytomegalovirus exposure and HLA in healthy donors. Data came from immunoSEQ multiplex PCR; TCRdb stores just in-frame clones and leaves some out. The top ten hold 2.7% of the sample, which has about 100,000 clones, roughly 82% seen once. The material sequenced was PBMCs. All receptors derive from a man aged 30 to 45 in good health and CMV-seropositive. CDR3s include the opening cysteine and the closing phenylalanine or tryptophan. A D gene is named only where the DNA matches it firmly. Clone size, where shown, is once, few, many, or a class for clones that have expanded.

clone size	V gene	J gene	D gene	CDR3 DNA	CDR3 protein
-	TRBV4-2	TRBJ2-7	-	TGTGCCAGCAGCCAAGTGTGGCAGGGGTACCACGAGCAGTACTTC	CASSQVWQGYHEQYF
-	TRBV2	TRBJ2-2	TRBD2	TGTGCCAGCACCGGGGGGAGCACGGCCGGGGAGCTGTTTTTT	CASTGGSTAGELFF
-	TRBV19	TRBJ1-1	-	TGTGCCAGTACACAGGGCCCGGGATCCGTGGGAATGAACACTGAAGCTTTCTTT	CASTQGPGSVGMNTEAFF
-	TRBV25-1	TRBJ1-4	TRBD1	TGTGCCAGCAGTGACGCCAGGACAGGAATCTTTTTT	CASSDARTGIFF
-	TRBV10-3	TRBJ1-5	TRBD1	TGTGCCATCAGCGACAGGGAGCGAGAGAATCAGCCCCAGCATTTT	CAISDRERENQPQHF
-	TRBV6-1	TRBJ1-5	TRBD1	TGTGCCAGCAGTGGACAGGGGGCTAACAATCAGCCCCAGCATTTT	CASSGQGANNQPQHF
-	TRBV7-2	TRBJ1-3	-	TGTGCCAGCAGCTTAAGTGGAGTTCCCTTTTTT	CASSLSGVPFF
few	TRBV2	TRBJ1-4	-	TGTGCCAGCAGTGAAGGTCCCAGGCCAGAAAAACTGTTTTTT	CASSEGPRPEKLFF
-	TRBV4-2	TRBJ1-2	-	TGTGCCAGCAGCCAAGAGGACAGAAACTATGGCTACACCTTC	CASSQEDRNYGYTF
-	TRBV4-1	TRBJ2-7	TRBD1	TGCGCCAGCAGCCATGGTAGGGGTTCCCAGGGGGCGGGTTACGAGCAGTACTTC	CASSHGRGSQGAGYEQYF
-	TRBV11-3	TRBJ2-7	-	TGTGCCAGCAGCTTAAGAGGAGGGGGCTTGGTATACGAGCAGTACTTC	CASSLRGGGLVYEQYF
few	TRBV10-1	TRBJ2-7	-	TGCGCCAGCAGTGCGGCAGGGATAGGGGAGCAGTACTTC	CASSAAGIGEQYF
-	TRBV14	TRBJ1-1	TRBD1	TGTGCCAGCAGCCAAGGGACAGGGACTGAAGCTTTCTTT	CASSQGTGTEAFF
once	TRBV21-1	TRBJ1-1	-	TGTGCCAGCAGCAAATTCCGGACAGGGGACACTGAAGCTTTCTTT	CASSKFRTGDTEAFF
-	TRBV2	TRBJ2-7	TRBD2	TGTGCCAGCAGGGAACTAGCGGGGGTGACCTACGAGCAGTACTTC	CASRELAGVTYEQYF
-	TRBV6-4	TRBJ2-3	-	TGTGCCAGCACCGAGGGGACTGGCGTCGATACGCAGTATTTT	CASTEGTGVDTQYF
-	TRBV21-1	TRBJ2-6	-	TGTGCCAGCAGCACGAACAGTATCATCTTCCGCGGGGCCAACGTCCTGACTTTC	CASSTNSIIFRGANVLTF
-	TRBV5-1	TRBJ2-7	-	TGCGCCAGCAGTGACTCCCTCTACGAGCAGTACTTC	CASSDSLYEQYF
few	TRBV5-6	TRBJ2-7	TRBD1	TGTGCCAGCGGGGGAGGGACAGGGCACTACGAGCAGTACTTC	CASGGGTGHYEQYF
-	TRBV10-2	TRBJ2-5	TRBD2	TGCGCCAGCAAGGTAGCGGGGGGCCCACAAGAGACCCAGTACTTC	CASKVAGGPQETQYF
few	TRBV2	TRBJ1-6	-	TGTGCCAGCAGTGACCCCCCATACCCCGTATTAGGGGATAATTCACCCCTCCACTTT	CASSDPPYPVLGDNSPLHF
-	TRBV15	TRBJ1-5	-	TGTGCCACCAGCAGAGAAGCGGTATATAATCAGCCCCAGCATTTT	CATSREAVYNQPQHF